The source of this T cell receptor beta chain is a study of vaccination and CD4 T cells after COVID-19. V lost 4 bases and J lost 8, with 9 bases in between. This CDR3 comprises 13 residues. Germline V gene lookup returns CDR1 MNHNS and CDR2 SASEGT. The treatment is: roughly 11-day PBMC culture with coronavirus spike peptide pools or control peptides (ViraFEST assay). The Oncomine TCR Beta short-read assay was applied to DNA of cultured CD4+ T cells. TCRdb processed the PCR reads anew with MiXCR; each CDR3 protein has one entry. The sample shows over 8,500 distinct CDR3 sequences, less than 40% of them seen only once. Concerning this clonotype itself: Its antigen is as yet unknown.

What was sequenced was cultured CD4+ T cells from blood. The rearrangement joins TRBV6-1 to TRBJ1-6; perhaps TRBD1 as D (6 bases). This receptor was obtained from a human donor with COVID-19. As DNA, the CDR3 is TGTGCCAGCAGTGGGCGGACAGATTCACCCCTCCACTTT. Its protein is CASSGRTDSPLHF.